This TCR beta chain was captured by sequencing in a study of sequential checkpoint blockade in melanoma (dated by TCRdb to between 2019 and 2020). Study-wide context: Patients were randomized 1:1 to first-line nivolumab followed by ipilimumab (arm A) or ipilimumab followed by nivolumab (arm B). Maintenance nivolumab was given following each of the two trial sequences.

Points on this clone: Its cognate antigen has yet to be identified. Per-base quality was not reported, and no clone a single base away is much larger than it. Distinct nucleotide sequences in the sample also encode this CDR3.

What the study reported, not specific to this receptor: Validation of the response-prediction model combining TCR metrics and mutation burden is needed in larger, independent patient cohorts.

The intended sense of this specimen's treatment or condition label: randomized to nivolumab then ipilimumab (arm A) or the reverse (arm B). None of the trial patients had been given prior DNA-damaging chemotherapy. A FACS Aria II flow cytometer was used to sort live CD3+CD8+ cells that were negative for CD19 and CD56 from thawed PBMCs. The samples were obtained from melanoma patients enrolled in CheckMate 064, an open-label, randomized phase II trial testing sequential checkpoint blockade. Peripheral blood mononuclear cells were obtained through leukapheresis, purified using Ficoll-Paque, and frozen in human serum containing approximately 10% DMSO. Purity of sorted blood CD3+CD8+ cells was verified at >95% immediately after sorting, followed by DNA extraction. The CDR3 measures 15 amino acids from cysteine to phenylalanine. Only CDR3 DNA is held: 45 bases, read in frame from base 1. The germline V and J ends show losses of 4 bases and 14 bases respectively, and no gene match explains 14 bases of the junction. CDR1 and CDR2 are read off the germline V gene as SGHAT and FQNNGV.

The immunoSEQ Assay was used to immunosequence TCRbeta CDR3 regions from genomic DNA. Before high-throughput sequencing, genomic DNA was amplified using bias-controlled multiplex PCR. In the authors' own workflow: To quantify the absolute abundance of each unique TCRbeta CDR3 region, the sequences were collapsed and filtered. Clonality was defined as 1 minus Pielou's evenness and was calculated using productive rearrangements only. A previously published method was used to identify clones with significantly greater frequencies in on-treatment samples than in baseline samples. Drawn from immuneACCESS, this table holds only the in-frame rearrangements with V and J called that TCRdb kept. Clones are partly lost; checked studies trace under half to an unresolved V gene and leave the rest unexplained. That table gives V, J and clone size, and the DNA gave D and trimming. The sample table holds around 11,000 clones, of which about three fifths were seen once. Approximately 16% of the sample belongs to the ten largest clones.

The TCR was taken from a human donor with melanoma. The receptor chain draws on TRBV11-2 and TRBJ1-1; the junction holds 12 bases that match TRBD1. The sample in question was CD8+ T cells sorted from blood (inferred from file names), obtained from a patient given nivolumab and ipilimumab in sequence. The DNA sequence is as follows: TGTGCCAGCAGCTATAAACCGGGACAGGGGGCGAGTGCCTTCTTT. This translates into CASSYKPGQGASAFF.